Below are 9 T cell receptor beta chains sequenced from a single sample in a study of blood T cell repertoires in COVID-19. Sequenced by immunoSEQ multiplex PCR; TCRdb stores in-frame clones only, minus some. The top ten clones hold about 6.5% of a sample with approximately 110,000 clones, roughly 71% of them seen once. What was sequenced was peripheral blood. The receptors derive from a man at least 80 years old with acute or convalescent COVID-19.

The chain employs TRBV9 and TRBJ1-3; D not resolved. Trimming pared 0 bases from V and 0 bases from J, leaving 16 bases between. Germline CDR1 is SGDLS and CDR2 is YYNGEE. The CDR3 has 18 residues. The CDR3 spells CASSVAAGVLISGNTIYF. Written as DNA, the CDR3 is TGTGCCAGCAGCGTAGCTGCCGGGGTCCTGATCTCTGGAAACACCATATATTTT.

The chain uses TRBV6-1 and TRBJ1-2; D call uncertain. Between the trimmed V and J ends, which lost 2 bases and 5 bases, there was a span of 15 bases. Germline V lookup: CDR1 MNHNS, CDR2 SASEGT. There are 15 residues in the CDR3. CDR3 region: CASSESASGSYGYTF. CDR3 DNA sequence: TGTGCCAGCAGTGAATCCGCCTCGGGGTCTTATGGCTACACCTTC.

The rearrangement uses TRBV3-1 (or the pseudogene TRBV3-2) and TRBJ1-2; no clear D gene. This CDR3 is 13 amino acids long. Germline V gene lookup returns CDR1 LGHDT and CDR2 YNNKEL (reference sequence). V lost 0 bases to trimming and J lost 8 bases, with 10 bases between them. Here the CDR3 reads CASSQERVGGYTF. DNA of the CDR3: TGTGCCAGCAGCCAAGAGAGGGTAGGCGGCTACACCTTC.

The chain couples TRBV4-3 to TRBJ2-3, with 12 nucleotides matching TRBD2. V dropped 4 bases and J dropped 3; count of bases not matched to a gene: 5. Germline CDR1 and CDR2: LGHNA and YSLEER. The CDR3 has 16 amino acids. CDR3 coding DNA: TGCGCCAGCAGCCCCGGACTAGCGGGAATTACAGATACGCAGTATTTT. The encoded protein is CASSPGLAGITDTQYF.

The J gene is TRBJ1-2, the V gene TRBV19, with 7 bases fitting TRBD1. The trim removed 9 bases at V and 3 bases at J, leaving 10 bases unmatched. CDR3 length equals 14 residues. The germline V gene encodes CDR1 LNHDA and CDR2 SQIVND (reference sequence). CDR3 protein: CASRQGSSDYGYTF. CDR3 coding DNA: TGTGCCAGCAGACAGGGCTCCAGCGACTATGGCTACACCTTC.

The CDR3 sequence is CASRGRETQYF. CDR3 DNA: TGTGCCAGCAGGGGGCGGGAGACCCAGTACTTC. The rearrangement links TRBV27 to TRBJ2-5, with TRBD1 as a possible D gene (5 bases). V lost 6 bases and J 5 bases, leaving 7 bases between the germline ends. The length of the CDR3 is 11 residues. Germline V gene sequence: CDR1 MNHEY, CDR2 SMNVEV (reference sequence).

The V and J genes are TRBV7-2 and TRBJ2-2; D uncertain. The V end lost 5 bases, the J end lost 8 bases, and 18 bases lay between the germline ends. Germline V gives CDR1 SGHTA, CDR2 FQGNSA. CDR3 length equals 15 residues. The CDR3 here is CASSPSAGLSGELFF. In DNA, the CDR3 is TGTGCCAGCAGCCCCTCGGCAGGTCTTTCGGGGGAGCTGTTTTTT.

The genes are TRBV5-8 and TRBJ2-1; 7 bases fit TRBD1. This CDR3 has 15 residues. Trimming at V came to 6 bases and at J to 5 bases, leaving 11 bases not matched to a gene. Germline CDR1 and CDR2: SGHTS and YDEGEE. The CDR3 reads CASTLKGQKNNEQFF. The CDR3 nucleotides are TGTGCCAGCACCTTAAAGGGACAGAAAAACAATGAGCAGTTCTTC.

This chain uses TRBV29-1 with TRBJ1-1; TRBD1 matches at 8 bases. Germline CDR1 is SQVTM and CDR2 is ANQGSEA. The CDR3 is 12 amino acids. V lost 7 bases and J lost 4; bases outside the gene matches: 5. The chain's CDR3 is CSGDRGGTEAFF. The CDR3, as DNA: TGCAGCGGCGACAGGGGTGGCACTGAAGCTTTCTTT.